This passage covers 5 T cell receptor beta chains from one sample sequenced in a study of T cell responses to AZD1222 COVID-19 vaccine. Sequencing used immunoSEQ multiplex PCR; TCRdb keeps in-frame clones, though not all of them. The repertoire holds about 60,000 clones, with roughly 90% as singletons. This specimen consisted of peripheral blood, obtained 28 days after the second AZD1222 dose. All receptors derive from an adult who received the AZD1222 COVID-19 vaccine.

This clone came up a few times. The V gene is TRBV27, the J gene TRBJ1-5, with D possibly matching TRBD1 (6 bases). Germline CDR1 and CDR2: MNHEY and SMNVEV (reference sequence). The CDR3 spans 13 residues. The ends were cut back, 5 bases at V and 7 bases at J, with 12 bases in the middle. This CDR3 is CASSTGRRQPQHF. Here the CDR3 DNA reads TGTGCCAGCAGTACAGGGAGGAGGCAGCCCCAGCATTTT.

The V and J genes are TRBV2 and TRBJ2-3; 14 bases are shared with TRBD2. The V gene's germline CDR1 is SNHLY and CDR2 FYNNEI. The CDR3 length is 15 residues. V was pared by 4 bases and J by 8 bases, with 5 bases of the junction left unmatched. The CDR3 DNA sequence: TGTGCCAGCAGTGGCCGGACTAGCGGGAGGTCTACGCAGTATTTT. This translates into CASSGRTSGRSTQYF.

In this sample, this clone is medium-sized. The V and J genes are TRBV4-2 and TRBJ1-5; 10 positions agree with TRBD1. This CDR3 has 19 residues. Germline V gives CDR1 LGHNA, CDR2 YNFKEQ. With V trimmed by 1 base and J by 1 base, 10 bases remained unmatched. As DNA, the CDR3 is TGTGCCAGCAGCCAAGCCCAATCGGGGACAGGGGACAGCAATCAGCCCCAGCATTTT. Translation gives CASSQAQSGTGDSNQPQHF.

V gene TRBV6-4 combines with J gene TRBJ2-6, with a weak D call TRBD1 (6 bases). V dropped 3 bases and J dropped 4 bases, with 10 bases sitting between them. Germline V lookup: CDR1 MRHNA, CDR2 SNTAGT. The CDR3 has 15 amino acids. The CDR3 here is CASSDQGSGANVLTF. CDR3 DNA: TGTGCCAGCAGTGATCAGGGGTCCGGGGCCAACGTCCTGACTTTC.

J is TRBJ1-6 and V is TRBV10-3, with 8 bases matching TRBD1. The CDR3 runs 12 residues. J gave up 7 bases and V 10 bases, and 3 bases lay outside the gene matches. CDR1 is ENHRY, CDR2 SYGVKD, per germline. The CDR3 loop is CATGTGNSPLHF. Written as DNA, the CDR3 is TGTGCCACGGGGACAGGAAATTCACCCCTCCACTTT.